Below, 28 T cell receptor beta chains from the same sample are listed, as sequenced in a study of cytomegalovirus exposure and HLA in healthy donors. This PCR relied on a set of 60 Vbeta primers and 13 Jbeta primers. Using immunoSEQ multiplex PCR, the repertoire was profiled, and TCRdb retains in-frame clones only, with some absent. The sample shows 150,000 to 200,000 clones, about 88% of them seen only once. The sequencing sample was made of PBMCs. The receptors originated from a man younger than 30 in good health and CMV-seropositive.

As for this clone: The junction shows a germline mismatch at one end, possibly a read error. The rearrangement joins TRBV7-6 to TRBJ2-6, with a tentative D call TRBD1 (5 bases). The germline V gene has CDR1 SGHVS and CDR2 FNYEAQ. The length of the CDR3 is 15 residues. CDR3 sequence reads: CASSRPYSGANGLTF. In nucleotides, the CDR3 is TGTGCCAGCAGCCGCCCATACTCTGGGGCCAACGGCCTGACTTTC.

The genes are TRBV6-4 and TRBJ1-1, with 7 bases matching TRBD1. The J segment lost 1 base and the V segment lost 6 bases, leaving 14 bases of the junction unmatched. The CDR3 is 17 amino acids. Germline assignment: CDR1 MRHNA and CDR2 SNTAGT. CDR3 DNA: TGTGCCAGCAGACGAGACGGGACAGAACTTTGGAACACTGAAGCTTTCTTT. Encoded protein: CASRRDGTELWNTEAFF.

CDR3 in amino acids: CASRPITGNTEAFF. In DNA form, the CDR3 reads TGTGCCAGCAGACCCATCACAGGGAACACTGAAGCTTTCTTT. This chain uses TRBV6-1 with TRBJ1-1; the D gene is possibly TRBD1 (5 bases). Germline CDR1 reads MNHNS; CDR2 reads SASEGT. Trimming cost V 6 bases and J 1 base, with 12 bases left between them. The CDR3 sequence is 14 residues long.

This clone appeared once. The chain is built from TRBV4-2 and TRBJ2-7; 8 nucleotides match TRBD2. Germline CDR1 reads LGHNA; CDR2 reads YNFKEQ. The CDR3 length is 16 residues. After removal of 0 bases from V and 4 bases from J, the junction contained 8 bases not matched to a gene. The CDR3 region has the DNA TGTGCCAGCAGCCAAGATCCAGGGGCGGGGGGATACGAGCAGTACTTC. Translation: CASSQDPGAGGYEQYF.

The gene calls are TRBV4-2 and TRBJ2-6; D is ambiguous. The CDR3 has 16 amino acids. CDR1 is LGHNA and CDR2 is YNFKEQ in the germline V gene. Trimming took 1 base from V and 4 from J, leaving 11 bases between them. CDR3 residues: CASSQAQSSGANVLTF. The CDR3 region has the DNA TGTGCCAGCAGCCAAGCCCAGTCCTCCGGGGCCAACGTCCTGACTTTC.

The chain combines TRBV18 with TRBJ1-5, with D perhaps matching TRBD1 (5 bases). This CDR3 is built from 14 residues. The germline V gene encodes CDR1 KGHSH and CDR2 LQKENI. The V end was cut by 3 bases, the J end by 8 bases, with 14 bases between. The CDR3 here is CASSPAPGGEPQHF. CDR3 DNA sequence: TGTGCCAGCTCACCTGCTCCGGGAGGGGAGCCCCAGCATTTT.

The V and J genes are TRBV9 and TRBJ2-3; 12 bases agree with TRBD2. Germline loops: CDR1 SGDLS, CDR2 YYNGEE. Germline trimming cut 3 bases from V and 2 bases from J; bases unmatched to any gene: 1. The CDR3 contains 15 residues. The CDR3 nucleotides read TGTGCCAGCAGCGCTAGCGGGGGGGACACAGATACGCAGTATTTT. This encodes CASSASGGDTDTQYF.

The genes are TRBV7-2 and TRBJ1-2; 7 bases agree with TRBD1. The length of the CDR3 is 16 residues. V lost 2 bases, J lost 2 bases, and 8 bases stayed unmatched. The germline gives CDR1 SGHTA, CDR2 FQGNSA. CDR3 sequence reads: CASSLWGTAINYGYTF. CDR3 bases: TGTGCCAGCAGCTTATGGGGGACAGCCATCAACTATGGCTACACCTTC. The full variable domain, its missing parts supplied by reference TRBV7-2 and TRBJ1-2, is GAGVSQSPSNKVTEKGKDVELRCDPISGHTALYWYRQSLGQGLEFLIYFQGNSAPDKSGLPSDRFSAERTGGSVSTLTIQRTQQEDSAVYLCASSLWGTAINYGYTFGSGTRLTVV.

This clone came up a few times. CDR3 DNA sequence: TGCGCCAGCAGCTGGGGACAGTCCAATTCACCCCTCCACTTT. Encoded protein: CASSWGQSNSPLHF. The rearrangement joins TRBV5-1 to TRBJ1-6, with 7 bases fitting TRBD1. With 3 bases clipped from V and 7 bases from J, the junction kept 4 bases outside the gene matches. The CDR3 extends over 14 amino acids. Germline values: CDR1 SGHRS, CDR2 YFSETQ.

The V and J genes are TRBV30 and TRBJ2-7; the match to TRBD1 covers 7 bases. There are 12 residues in the CDR3. Germline assignment: CDR1 GTSNPN and CDR2 SVGIG (reference sequence). J lost 3 bases, V lost 2 bases, and 1 base had no gene match. The CDR3 nucleotides read TGTGCCTGGAGTAGGGACAGCTACGAGCAGTACTTC. Amino acid sequence: CAWSRDSYEQYF.

This CDR3 is CASSRTPGSVGVGSPLHF. Here the CDR3 DNA reads TGCGCCAGCAGCCGAACCCCAGGGTCCGTAGGAGTGGGTTCACCCCTCCACTTT. The chain has TRBV4-3 and TRBJ1-6; possible D gene TRBD1, 5 bases. V was pared by 4 bases and J by 9 bases, with 25 bases between. This CDR3 region has 18 residues. The V gene's germline CDR1 is LGHNA and CDR2 YSLEER.

A single count supports this clone. The genes are TRBV7-2 and TRBJ2-5; tentative D call: TRBD2 (6 bases). V was clipped by 1 base and J by 7 bases, with 16 bases between them. CDR3 length: 15 amino acids. Germline V gene sequence: CDR1 SGHTA, CDR2 FQGNSA. This CDR3 reads CASSLGTGRGVTQYF. The DNA of the CDR3 is TGTGCCAGCAGCTTAGGGACGGGGCGGGGCGTGACCCAGTACTTC.

The CDR3 region has the DNA TGTGCCAGCAGCTTAGAACAAGGGACAGCCTACGAGCAGTACTTC. Translation gives CASSLEQGTAYEQYF. The chain carries TRBV7-2 and TRBJ2-7; TRBD1 aligns across 7 bases. With V trimmed by 1 base and J by 2 bases, 5 bases remained unmatched. The germline gives CDR1 SGHTA, CDR2 FQGNSA. The CDR3 runs 15 residues.

About this clone: The junction departs from germline at one end; a sequencing error may be responsible. The rearrangement links TRBV7-9 to TRBJ1-1, with a tentative D call TRBD1 (5 bases). The CDR3 consists of 14 residues. Germline V gene lookup returns CDR1 SEHNR and CDR2 FQNEAQ (reference sequence). The CDR3 DNA follows: TGTTCCAGCAGCTTACCCGGACAAAACACTGAAGCTTTCTTT. This codes for CSSSLPGQNTEAFF.

This clone was observed once. The chain couples TRBV30 to TRBJ2-1; 12 bases are shared with TRBD2. Trimming removed 4 bases from V and 0 bases from J; junction bases left unmatched: 13. The CDR3 has 19 amino acids. Germline values: CDR1 GTSNPN, CDR2 SVGIG (reference sequence). The CDR3 DNA reads as TGTGCCTGGACCCATAAGAAGTCGACTAGCGGGGGCTCCTACAATGAGCAGTTCTTC. The encoded protein is CAWTHKKSTSGGSYNEQFF.

V is TRBV5-6 and J is TRBJ1-4, with TRBD1 as a possible D gene (5 bases). The V and J ends lost 0 bases and 2 bases respectively, with 8 bases between them. This CDR3 has 15 amino acids. Germline values: CDR1 SGHDT, CDR2 YYEEEE. The CDR3 DNA sequence: TGTGCCAGCAGCTTGGCCGGGGGTACTAATGAAAAACTGTTTTTT. As protein: CASSLAGGTNEKLFF.

This chain joins TRBV4-3 and TRBJ2-2; 7 bases map to TRBD1. V trimming: 4 bases; J trimming: 3 bases; junction bases outside the gene matches: 11. The CDR3 runs to 17 residues. Germline V gene lookup returns CDR1 LGHNA and CDR2 YSLEER. CDR3 sequence (DNA): TGCGCCAGCAGCCCGAAGGATAACAGGGGCTACACCGGGGAGCTGTTTTTT. Protein product: CASSPKDNRGYTGELFF.

This clone was counted between two and nine times. The V and J genes are TRBV4-1 and TRBJ1-6; D remains unclear. The CDR3 spans 16 residues. Germline assignment: CDR1 MGHRA and CDR2 YSYEKL. V lost 1 base and J 13 bases, leaving 20 bases between the germline ends. The CDR3 sequence: CASSQGSSRRLGPLHF. The CDR3 DNA sequence: TGCGCCAGCAGCCAAGGGAGCAGCAGGAGGCTAGGGCCCCTCCACTTT.

The chain joins TRBV2 to TRBJ1-5; D might be TRBD1 (6 bases). Germline V gene data show CDR1 as SNHLY and CDR2 as FYNNEI. The V end was cut by 4 bases, the J end by 7 bases, with 14 bases between. The CDR3 totals 14 residues. The CDR3 spells CASSGFRGPQPQHF. The CDR3 region has the DNA TGTGCCAGCAGTGGATTCAGGGGTCCGCAGCCCCAGCATTTT.

The chain carries TRBV4-3 and TRBJ2-7; TRBD2 is a possible D gene (5 bases). Germline loops: CDR1 LGHNA, CDR2 YSLEER. The CDR3 runs 14 residues. Trimming stripped 4 bases from V and 3 bases from J, with 13 bases between. The CDR3 DNA reads as TGCGCCAGCAGCCGTACATCGAGGGACTACGAGCAGTACTTC. It specifies CASSRTSRDYEQYF.

This chain joins TRBV13 and TRBJ1-1; D is possibly TRBD1 (6 bases). V was trimmed by 5 bases and J by 0 bases, leaving 10 bases between them. Germline CDR1 is PRHDT and CDR2 is FYEKMQ (reference sequence). The CDR3 spans 14 residues. CDR3 sequence: CASSRTGMNTEAFF. CDR3 nucleotides: TGTGCCAGCAGCCGTACAGGGATGAACACTGAAGCTTTCTTT. The complete variable domain, with remaining parts taken from reference TRBV13 and TRBJ1-1, reads AAGVIQSPRHLIKEKRETATLKCYPIPRHDTVYWYQQGPGQDPQFLISFYEKMQSDKGSIPDRFSAQQFSDYHSELNMSSLELGDSALYFCASSRTGMNTEAFFGQGTRLTVV.

The gene calls are TRBV4-3 and TRBJ1-6, with 7 bases aligning to TRBD1. V was pared by 4 bases and J by 7 bases, with 10 bases of the junction left unmatched. CDR1 and CDR2 from the germline V gene are LGHNA and YSLEER. There are 16 residues in the CDR3. The CDR3: CASSPTTGAGNSPLHF. The CDR3 DNA sequence: TGCGCCAGCAGCCCCACAACAGGGGCAGGGAATTCACCCCTCCACTTT.

The chain links TRBV5-4 to TRBJ1-1; TRBD1 agrees at 8 bases. Germline CDR1 SGHNT, CDR2 YYREEE (reference sequence). With V trimmed by 0 bases and J by 6 bases, 7 bases remained unmatched. The CDR3 sequence is 15 residues long. This CDR3 is CASSLDPGGNAEAFF. CDR3 nucleotides: TGTGCCAGCAGCTTGGACCCAGGGGGCAACGCTGAAGCTTTCTTT.

The gene calls are TRBV5-4 and TRBJ1-6; 8 bases are shared with TRBD1. The CDR3 runs to 18 residues. Germline CDR1 and CDR2: SGHNT and YYREEE (reference sequence). Germline trimming cut 3 bases from V and 1 base from J; bases unmatched to any gene: 9. The CDR3 is CASSSRFRQGSYNSPLHF. CDR3 coding DNA: TGTGCCAGCAGCTCGAGATTTAGACAGGGGTCCTATAATTCACCCCTCCACTTT. Based on the CDR3 plus reference TRBV5-4 and TRBJ1-6, the full variable domain is ETGVTQSPTHLIKTRGQQVTLRCSSQSGHNTVSWYQQALGQGPQFIFQYYREEENGRGNFPPRFSGLQFPNYSSELNVNALELDDSALYLCASSSRFRQGSYNSPLHFGNGTRLTVT.

In regard to this clone: This specimen includes other DNA sequences encoding the same CDR3. This chain uses TRBV30 with TRBJ1-3; no reliable D call. Germline CDR1 reads GTSNPN; CDR2 reads SVGIG (reference sequence). The CDR3 covers 13 residues. Trimming took 0 bases from V and 2 from J, leaving 5 bases between them. The chain's CDR3 is CAWSVQTGNTIYF. CDR3 coding DNA: TGTGCCTGGAGTGTCCAGACTGGAAACACCATATATTTT.

The V gene is TRBV9, the J gene TRBJ1-4; 7 nucleotides agree with TRBD1. The junction had 8 bases not matched to a gene; V was cut back by 3 bases and J by 3 bases. The germline V gene has CDR1 SGDLS and CDR2 YYNGEE. This CDR3 spans 16 amino acids. The CDR3 here is CASSGPQGSANEKLFF. The CDR3 DNA is TGTGCCAGCAGCGGCCCACAGGGGTCAGCTAATGAAAAACTGTTTTTT.

The chain couples TRBV6-1 to TRBJ1-1, with a tentative D call TRBD1 (5 bases). V was shortened by 8 bases and J by 11 bases, with 18 bases between the two germline ends. CDR3 length equals 12 residues. Germline-derived CDR1 and CDR2 are MNHNS and SASEGT. The CDR3 nucleotides are TGTGCCAGCGGTACTGCGGGGGGAAGGGCTTTCTTT. Translating gives CASGTAGGRAFF.

In this sample, this clone turned up once. The rearrangement uses TRBV5-1 and TRBJ2-3; 11 nucleotides agree with TRBD2. Germline values: CDR1 SGHRS, CDR2 YFSETQ. The CDR3 extends over 17 amino acids. With 2 bases clipped from V and 1 base from J, the junction kept 6 bases outside the gene matches. The CDR3 here is CASSLGLAGFRTDTQYF. Written as DNA, the CDR3 is TGCGCCAGCAGCTTAGGACTAGCGGGTTTTCGCACAGATACGCAGTATTTT.